These 8 T cell receptor beta chains were all obtained from the same sample, sequenced in a study of a mutant IDH1 vaccine in newly diagnosed glioma. Which antigens these TCRs recognize remains unknown. Time point specified: week 23, last vaccination. All doses held 300 ug of mutant IDH1 20-mer peptide, with topical imiquimod. TCRdb keeps only in-frame clones here, not all; method: immunoSEQ multiplex PCR. The table shows about 60,000 clones, with over 70% occurring only once. The sequencing used PBMCs, collected from a glioma patient whose treatment included an IDH1 peptide vaccine. The source of these receptors is a man younger than 35 with glioma.

CDR3 nucleotides: TGTGCCAGCTCCTTCGGTGATGAGCAGTTCTTC. Its translation is CASSFGDEQFF. The J gene is TRBJ2-1, the V gene TRBV18; D gene uncertain. Germline values: CDR1 KGHSH, CDR2 LQKENI. V lost 6 bases and J lost 8, with 8 bases in between. The CDR3 consists of 11 residues. Supplemented by reference TRBV18 and TRBJ2-1, the full variable domain reads NAGVMQNPRHLVRRRGQEARLRCSPMKGHSHVYWYRQLPEEGLKFMVYLQKENIIDESGMPKERFSAEFPKEGPSILRIQQVVRGDSAAYFCASSFGDEQFFGPGTRLTVL.

The V call is TRBV15, the J call TRBJ2-5; TRBD2 agrees at 8 bases. The junction had 7 bases not matched to a gene; V was cut back by 3 bases and J by 1 base. Per germline, CDR1 LNHNV and CDR2 YYDKDF (reference sequence). The CDR3 length is 16 residues. CDR3 sequence reads: CATSRSPTSGQETQYF. The CDR3, as DNA: TGTGCCACCAGCAGGTCCCCTACTAGCGGCCAAGAGACCCAGTACTTC.

The CDR3 region is CASSWGQARGEKLFF. As DNA, the CDR3 is TGCGCCAGCAGCTGGGGACAGGCTAGGGGAGAAAAACTGTTTTTT. The rearrangement links TRBV5-1 to TRBJ1-4; 8 bases map to TRBD1. CDR3 size: 15 residues. Germline CDR1 and CDR2: SGHRS and YFSETQ. The V segment lost 3 bases and the J segment 8 bases; nucleotides outside the gene matches: 9.

The rearrangement links TRBV5-6 to TRBJ2-7, with unresolved D. The CDR3 totals 13 residues. The V gene lost 4 bases and the J gene lost 0 bases, with 8 bases spanning the gap. The germline V gene encodes CDR1 SGHDT and CDR2 YYEEEE. CDR3 region: CASSVRASYEQYF. The CDR3 nucleotides are TGTGCCAGCAGCGTCCGGGCCTCCTACGAGCAGTACTTC.

In its sample, this clone was seen once. The V gene is TRBV4-1, the J gene TRBJ1-3, with no clear D. CDR1 and CDR2 (germline): MGHRA, YSYEKL. The CDR3 is 18 amino acids. Trimming took off 4 bases at V and 0 bases at J, with 19 bases between the two ends. CDR3 amino acids: CASSPSDGFSISGNTIYF. In nucleotides, the CDR3 is TGCGCCAGCAGCCCCAGTGACGGTTTCTCAATCTCTGGAAACACCATATATTTT.

The chain carries TRBV7-9 and TRBJ1-1; D is undetermined. V was trimmed by 3 bases and J by 2 bases, leaving 13 bases between them. The CDR3 sequence is 15 residues long. Germline-derived CDR1 and CDR2 are SEHNR and FQNEAQ (reference sequence). This CDR3 is CASSLYRPGNTEAFF. The DNA for the CDR3 is TGTGCCAGCAGCTTGTATCGACCGGGAAACACTGAAGCTTTCTTT.

The chain couples TRBV14 to TRBJ1-1; TRBD1 might be the D (6 bases). Trimming cost V 5 bases and J 4 bases, with 20 bases left between them. Germline V gene lookup returns CDR1 SGHDN and CDR2 FVKESK. The CDR3 has 16 residues. In nucleotides, the CDR3 is TGTGCCAGCAGCGAACAGGGTCGGGGGAGAAGCACTGAAGCTTTCTTT. It codes for CASSEQGRGRSTEAFF.

The J gene is TRBJ2-2, the V gene TRBV14, with no clear D. V shed 4 bases and J shed 7 bases, with 4 bases lying between them. Germline V CDR1 and CDR2: SGHDN, FVKESK. This CDR3 has 11 residues. In nucleotides, the CDR3 is TGTGCCAGCAGCCGAAACGGGGAGCTGTTTTTT. Amino acid sequence: CASSRNGELFF.